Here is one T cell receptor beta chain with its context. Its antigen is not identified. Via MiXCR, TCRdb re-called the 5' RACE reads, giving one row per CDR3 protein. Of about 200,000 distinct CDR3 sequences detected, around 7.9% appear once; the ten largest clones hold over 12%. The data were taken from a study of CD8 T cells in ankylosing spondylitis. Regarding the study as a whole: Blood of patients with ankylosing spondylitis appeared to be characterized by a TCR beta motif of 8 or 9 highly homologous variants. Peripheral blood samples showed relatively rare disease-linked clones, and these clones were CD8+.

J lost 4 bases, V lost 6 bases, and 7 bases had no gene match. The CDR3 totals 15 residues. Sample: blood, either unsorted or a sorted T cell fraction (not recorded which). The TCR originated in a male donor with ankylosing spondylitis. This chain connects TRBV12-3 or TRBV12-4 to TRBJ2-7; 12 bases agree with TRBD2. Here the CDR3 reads CASRPTSGRTYEQYF. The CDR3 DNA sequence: TGTGCCAGCAGGCCCACTAGCGGGAGGACGTACGAGCAGTACTTC.